This section outlines one T cell receptor beta chain sequence together with its context. The antigen remains undetermined. A read error may produce the germline difference seen at one junction end. These data are taken from a study of tumor-infiltrating lymphocytes in primary liver carcinoma. Study context: Tumors were stage T1-T3 N0M0, roughly 4 to 10 cm across. The study, taken as a whole, reports: Appearing in all five tumor regions was true of only about 7-25% of top clones.

Germline CDR1 and CDR2: SNHLY and FYNNEI. The CDR3 loop spans 15 amino acids. TCR beta cDNA was reverse-transcribed from approximately 0.45 ug of total RNA. The reaction used a constant-region primer and ProtoScript II reverse transcriptase. Three nested multiplex PCR rounds of slightly modified ARM-PCR generated TCR beta libraries. The two initial PCR rounds, ten to eleven cycles each, used TRBV1-TRBV30 forward and C-beta reverse primers. TCRdb re-called the multiplex PCR reads through MiXCR, storing one row per CDR3 protein. The table records just under 45,000 distinct CDR3 sequences, about three quarters of them present only once. Co-extraction of both nucleic acids (RNA and DNA) used roughly 19-33 mg of unsorted bulk tissue.

Sequences were obtained from liver tumor tissue from sampling region 2. The subset denotes: tumor region T2, inferior pole. The source of this sequence is a man aged 35 to 55 with primary liver carcinoma and hepatitis B virus infection. The V call is TRBV2, the J call TRBJ2-1; 8 bases align to TRBD2. CDR3 sequence (DNA): TGTGCCAGCAGTGTTCACGGGAGGGCCCTCAATGAGCTGTTCTTC. Protein sequence: CASSVHGRALNELFF.